These 19 T cell receptor beta chains came from one sample sequenced in a study of cytomegalovirus exposure and HLA in healthy donors. PCR involved 60 Vbeta and 13 Jbeta primers. Here immunoSEQ multiplex PCR was the method, and the copy in TCRdb shows in-frame clones only, minus some. Of more than 100,000 clones detected, 73% appear once; the ten largest clones hold around 3.7%. Sequencing was done on a sample of PBMCs. The receptor source for this set is a woman aged 40 to 55 in good health and CMV-seronegative.

This chain connects TRBV7-3 to TRBJ2-1; 8 bases match TRBD1. The CDR3 runs 19 residues. V lost 2 bases to trimming and J lost 0 bases; unmatched junction nucleotides: 12. Germline lookup yields CDR1 SGHTA and CDR2 FQGTGA. The chain's CDR3 is CASSLYPGGLSSSYNEQFF. Written as DNA, the CDR3 is TGTGCCAGCAGCTTATATCCAGGGGGCCTATCAAGCTCCTACAATGAGCAGTTCTTC.

There are a few counts of this clone. This chain links TRBV5-4 with TRBJ2-7, with D perhaps matching TRBD1 (5 bases). The CDR3 covers 14 residues. In germline, CDR1 is SGHNT, CDR2 YYREEE (reference sequence). V shed 2 bases and J shed 6 bases, with 15 bases lying between them. The CDR3 coding sequence is TGTGCCAGCAGCTTTAGGGGAACAGCCTCCGAGCAGTACTTC. This gives the protein CASSFRGTASEQYF.

The rearrangement uses TRBV4-2 and TRBJ2-5, with D hard to call. The CDR3 has 12 residues. The V end was cut by 1 base, the J end by 7 bases, with 7 bases between. Germline assignment: CDR1 LGHNA and CDR2 YNFKEQ. The CDR3 DNA reads TGTGCCAGCAGCCAAGTAGCTGGGACCCAGTACTTC. Translating gives CASSQVAGTQYF.

There are a few counts of this clone. The chain uses TRBV6-1 and TRBJ1-1; no clear D gene. V gave up 5 bases and J gave up 11 bases, with 15 bases separating them. The CDR3 is made up of 12 amino acids. Per germline, CDR1 MNHNS and CDR2 SASEGT. The DNA for the CDR3 is TGTGCCAGCAGTCTAGAGGAGGGAGGGGCTTTCTTT. Amino acid sequence: CASSLEEGGAFF.

The chain combines TRBV19 with TRBJ2-4, with 11 bases that match TRBD2. This CDR3 contains 18 residues. Trimming at V came to 0 bases and at J to 6 bases, leaving 10 bases not matched to a gene. The germline V gene encodes CDR1 LNHDA and CDR2 SQIVND (reference sequence). The CDR3 bases are TGTGCCAGTAGTATAGATCTACTAGCGGGAGAGGTGGGAAACATTCAGTACTTC. It yields the protein CASSIDLLAGEVGNIQYF.

This rearrangement joins TRBV28 to TRBJ2-3, with 7 bases matching TRBD2. The V and J ends lost 10 bases and 2 bases, in that order; junction bases with no gene match: 6. This CDR3 is 13 amino acids long. Germline V gene sequence: CDR1 MDHEN, CDR2 SYDVKM. In DNA form, the CDR3 reads TGTGCCACTCGTAGCGGGTCCACAGATACGCAGTATTTT. Residues: CATRSGSTDTQYF.

This clone was picked up one time. The chain recombines TRBV2 with TRBJ2-3; D perhaps matches TRBD2 (5 bases). V was pared by 7 bases and J by 2 bases, with 19 bases between. Germline V CDR1 and CDR2: SNHLY, FYNNEI. There are 16 residues in the CDR3. CDR3 region: CASTKGNLAPTDTQYF. The CDR3 nucleotides are TGTGCCAGCACCAAAGGGAACCTAGCCCCCACAGATACGCAGTATTTT.

V is TRBV4-3 and J is TRBJ2-1, with 9 bases lining up with TRBD2. Germline-derived CDR1 and CDR2 are LGHNA and YSLEER. The V and J ends lost 0 bases and 15 bases, in that order; junction bases with no gene match: 6. The CDR3 contains 13 residues. The CDR3 reads CASSQDRAGGPFF. CDR3 coding DNA: TGCGCCAGCAGCCAAGATAGAGCGGGAGGCCCGTTCTTC.

This chain uses TRBV28 with TRBJ1-3, with a possible D match to TRBD1 (5 bases). Germline V CDR1 and CDR2: MDHEN, SYDVKM. This CDR3 is 16 amino acids long. V was cut by 5 bases and J by 2 bases, with 16 bases left in between. The CDR3, as DNA: TGTGCCAGCAGTCTTCCCGGCAGGGAACCTGGAAACACCATATATTTT. Protein sequence: CASSLPGREPGNTIYF.

This clone has a handful of counts. Other DNA sequences in this specimen translate into the identical CDR3. The V call is TRBV4-3, the J call TRBJ2-6, with TRBD2 as a possible D gene (5 bases). Germline V gives CDR1 LGHNA, CDR2 YSLEER. Between the trimmed V and J ends, which lost 0 bases and 2 bases, there was a span of 8 bases. This CDR3 comprises 16 residues. The CDR3: CASSQDRGTGANVLTF. Written as DNA, the CDR3 is TGCGCCAGCAGCCAAGACCGGGGTACTGGGGCCAACGTCCTGACTTTC.

Points on this clone: This specimen includes other DNA sequences encoding the same CDR3. This rearrangement joins TRBV18 to TRBJ2-5; 7 positions match TRBD2. Unmatched junction bases numbered 3, after V lost 3 bases and J lost 5 bases. CDR1 and CDR2 (germline): KGHSH, LQKENI. The CDR3 length is 13 residues. The CDR3 protein is CASSPPGGETQYF. Written as DNA, the CDR3 is TGTGCCAGCTCACCCCCGGGAGGCGAGACCCAGTACTTC.

This clone was observed a handful of times. The chain links TRBV7-2 to TRBJ2-2; 14 bases map to TRBD2. With 5 bases clipped from V and 6 bases from J, the junction kept 5 bases outside the gene matches. Germline V gene data show CDR1 as SGHTA and CDR2 as FQGNSA. The CDR3 is 16 amino acids. The CDR3 sequence is CASSLRLAGGAGELFF. The CDR3 bases are TGTGCCAGCAGCCTCCGACTAGCGGGAGGGGCCGGGGAGCTGTTTTTT.

The chain is built from TRBV5-1 and TRBJ2-1; 9 bases are a match to TRBD2. The V segment lost 3 bases and the J segment 2 bases; nucleotides outside the gene matches: 6. In germline, CDR1 is SGHRS, CDR2 YFSETQ. The CDR3 extends over 16 amino acids. The CDR3 here is CASSSSGGTTYNEQFF. The DNA of the CDR3 is TGCGCCAGCAGCTCCAGCGGGGGGACGACCTACAATGAGCAGTTCTTC. The whole variable domain, remainder taken from reference TRBV5-1 and TRBJ2-1, is KAGVTQTPRYLIKTRGQQVTLSCSPISGHRSVSWYQQTPGQGLQFLFEYFSETQRNKGNFPGRFSGRQFSNSRSEMNVSTLELGDSALYLCASSSSGGTTYNEQFFGPGTRLTVL.

V and J are TRBV13 and TRBJ2-5, with D perhaps TRBD1 (6 bases). CDR3 length equals 16 residues. The V end was cut by 6 bases, the J end by 5 bases, with 22 bases between. Germline assignment: CDR1 PRHDT and CDR2 FYEKMQ (reference sequence). CDR3 bases: TGTGCCAGCAGTAAACAGGCCGCACAGGGATTTGAGACCCAGTACTTC. This gives the protein CASSKQAAQGFETQYF.

This clone occurred once. The chain employs TRBV19 and TRBJ1-4; 7 bases line up with TRBD1. The V and J ends lost 3 bases and 8 bases, in that order; junction bases with no gene match: 9. CDR1 is LNHDA and CDR2 is SQIVND in the germline V gene (reference sequence). This CDR3 has 15 residues. The CDR3: CASSIQGTVKEKLFF. In DNA, the CDR3 is TGTGCCAGTAGTATCCAGGGGACAGTAAAAGAAAAACTGTTTTTT.

Concerning this clone: Germline is not matched at one junction end, which may reflect a read error. The chain employs TRBV7-9 and TRBJ1-2, with 7 bases that match TRBD1. Germline CDR1 and CDR2: SEHNR and FQNEAQ (reference sequence). CDR3 length equals 16 residues. This chain's CDR3 is CSSSDDRVPGPPEYTF. CDR3 nucleotides: TGTTCCAGCAGCGACGACAGGGTTCCTGGCCCCCCGGAATACACCTTC.

The chain has TRBV6-5 and TRBJ2-3, with D perhaps matching TRBD2 (5 bases). The CDR3 sequence is 16 residues long. Germline CDR1 is MNHEY and CDR2 is SVGAGI. V was clipped by 4 bases and J by 2 bases, with 16 bases between them. The CDR3 here is CASSFGLGGPTDTQYF. CDR3 DNA: TGTGCCAGCAGTTTTGGACTCGGCGGACCCACAGATACGCAGTATTTT.

This clone was recorded only once. The chain links TRBV30 to TRBJ2-1, with 7 bases identical to TRBD1. V was clipped by 1 base and J by 1 base; unmatched bases: 4. CDR1 and CDR2 (germline): GTSNPN, SVGIG (reference sequence). The CDR3 consists of 15 residues. The CDR3 loop is CAWSALGQSYNEQFF. In DNA, the CDR3 is TGTGCCTGGAGTGCATTGGGACAGTCCTACAATGAGCAGTTCTTC.

This chain uses TRBV5-6 with TRBJ1-4, with 7 positions matching TRBD1. This CDR3 is 16 amino acids long. V lost 4 bases and J lost 1; bases outside the gene matches: 7. Germline CDR1 reads SGHDT; CDR2 reads YYEEEE. This CDR3 reads CASSRGDRVTNEKLFF. In nucleotides, the CDR3 is TGTGCCAGCAGCCGAGGCGACAGGGTAACTAATGAAAAACTGTTTTTT.